The source of this T cell receptor (beta chain) is a study of T cells in tuberculosis. Trimming cost V 6 bases and J 8 bases, with 13 bases left between them. Germline-derived CDR1 and CDR2 are MNHNS and SASEGT. CDR3 size: 12 residues. The method was immunoSEQ multiplex PCR; TCRdb's version includes in-frame clones alone and lacks a portion of them. The table includes tens of thousands of clones, about nine tenths detected once. The receptor's source is a donor between 10 and 35 years old with latent tuberculosis or without tuberculosis infection. Some clones in this sample may be carry-over from other donors' samples. This chain connects TRBV6-1 to TRBJ1-2; D not certain. Sequences were obtained from PBMCs. The CDR3 spells CASSVPPVGYTF. The CDR3 coding sequence is TGTGCCAGCAGCGTCCCCCCCGTGGGCTACACCTTC.